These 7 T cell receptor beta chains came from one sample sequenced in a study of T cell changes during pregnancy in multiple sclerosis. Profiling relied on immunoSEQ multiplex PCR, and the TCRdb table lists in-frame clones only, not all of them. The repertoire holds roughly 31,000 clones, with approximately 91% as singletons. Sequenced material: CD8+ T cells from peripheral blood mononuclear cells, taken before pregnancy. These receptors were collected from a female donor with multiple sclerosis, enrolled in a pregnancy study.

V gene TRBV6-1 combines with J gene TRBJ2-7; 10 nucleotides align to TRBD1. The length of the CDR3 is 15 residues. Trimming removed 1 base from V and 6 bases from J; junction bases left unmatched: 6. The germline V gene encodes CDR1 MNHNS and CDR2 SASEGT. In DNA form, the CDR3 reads TGTGCCAGCAGTGAAGAACTGACAGGGGGCGCCGAGCAGTACTTC. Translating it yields CASSEELTGGAEQYF.

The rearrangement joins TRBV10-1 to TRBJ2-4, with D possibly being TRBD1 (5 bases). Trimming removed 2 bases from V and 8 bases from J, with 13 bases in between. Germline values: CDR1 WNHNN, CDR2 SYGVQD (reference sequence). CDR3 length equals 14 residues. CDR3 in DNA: TGCGCCAGCAGTGAGAGCAGGGTTTCGGACATTCAGTACTTC. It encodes CASSESRVSDIQYF.

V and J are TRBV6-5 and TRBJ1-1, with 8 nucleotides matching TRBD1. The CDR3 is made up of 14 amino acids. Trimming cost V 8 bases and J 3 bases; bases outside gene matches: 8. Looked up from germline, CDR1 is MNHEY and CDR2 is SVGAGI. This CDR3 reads CASLLTGGHTEAFF. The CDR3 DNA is TGTGCCAGCCTACTAACAGGGGGTCACACTGAAGCTTTCTTT.

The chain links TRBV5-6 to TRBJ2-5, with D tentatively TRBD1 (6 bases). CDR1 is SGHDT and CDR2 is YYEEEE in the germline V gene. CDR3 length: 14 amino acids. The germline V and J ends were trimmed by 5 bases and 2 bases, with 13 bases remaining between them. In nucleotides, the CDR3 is TGTGCCAGCAGTCAAGACAGGATTCAAGAGACCCAGTACTTC. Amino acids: CASSQDRIQETQYF.

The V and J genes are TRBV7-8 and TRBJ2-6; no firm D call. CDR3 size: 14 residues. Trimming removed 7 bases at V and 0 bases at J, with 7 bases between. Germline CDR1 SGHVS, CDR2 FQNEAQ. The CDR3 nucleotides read TGTGCCAGCACCCTAATCTCTGGGGCCAACGTCCTGACTTTC. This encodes CASTLISGANVLTF.

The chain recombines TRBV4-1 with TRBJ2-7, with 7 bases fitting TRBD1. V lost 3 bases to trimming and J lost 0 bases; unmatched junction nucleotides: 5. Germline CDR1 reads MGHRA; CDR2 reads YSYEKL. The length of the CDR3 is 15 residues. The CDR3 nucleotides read TGCGCCAGCAGCCACCGGACAGGATTCTCCTACGAGCAGTACTTC. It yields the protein CASSHRTGFSYEQYF.

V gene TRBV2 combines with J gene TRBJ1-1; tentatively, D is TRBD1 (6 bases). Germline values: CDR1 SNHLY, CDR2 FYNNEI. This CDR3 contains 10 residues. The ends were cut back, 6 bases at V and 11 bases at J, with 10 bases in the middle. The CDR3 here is CASRNRDAFF. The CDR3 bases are TGTGCCAGCAGAAACAGGGACGCTTTCTTT.